This T cell receptor beta chain was observed in a study of molecular identifiers for immune sequencing clone quantification. Overall study context: For replicates, RNA isolated from roughly 20,000 or 100,000 naive CD8 cells was divided into five portions, of which four were sequenced.

TCRdb reanalysed the PCR reads using MiXCR and keeps one entry per CDR3 protein. In the table there are some 650,000 distinct CDR3 sequences, approximately 20% of which are singletons. CDR3 size: 14 residues. Germline CDR1 SGDLS, CDR2 YYNGEE. Trimming removed 4 bases at V and 1 base at J, with 11 bases between. Concerning this clonotype: This could be a read error, since a much larger clone is one nucleotide away.

The rearrangement uses TRBV9 and TRBJ1-1; no clear D. The sequenced material came from naive CD8+ T cells from blood, with Jurkat cell RNA spiked in. Subset here: FACS-sorted CD8+CD4-CCR7+CD45RA+ naive T cells. The receptor was isolated from a human donor in good health. Some libraries in this study had Jurkat cell RNA spiked in. The CDR3 bases are TGTGCCAGCAGCCCTTATGGAGAGAACACTGAAGCTTTCTTT. This sequence encodes CASSPYGENTEAFF.